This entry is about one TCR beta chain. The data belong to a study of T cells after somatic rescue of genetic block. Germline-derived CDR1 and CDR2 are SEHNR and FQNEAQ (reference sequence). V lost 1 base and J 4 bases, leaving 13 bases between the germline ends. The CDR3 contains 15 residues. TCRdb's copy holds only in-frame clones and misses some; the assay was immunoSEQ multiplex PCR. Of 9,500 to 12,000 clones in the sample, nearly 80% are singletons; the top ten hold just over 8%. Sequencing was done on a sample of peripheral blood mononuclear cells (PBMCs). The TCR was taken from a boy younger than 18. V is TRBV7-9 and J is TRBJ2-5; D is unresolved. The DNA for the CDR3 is TGTGCCAGCAGCTTAGGCAGCCGGGTAGGAGAGACCCAGTACTTC. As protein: CASSLGSRVGETQYF.